Listed below are T cell receptor beta chains from one sample, sequenced in a study of OX40 agonist ivuxolimab in advanced cancers. Measured with immunoSEQ multiplex PCR; TCRdb has only the in-frame clones, and not every one. The data show tens of thousands of clones, with roughly 88% seen just once and around 8.3% held by the top ten. The sample in question was CD4+ or CD8+ T cells sorted from blood, obtained in a trial of the OX40 agonist ivuxolimab. Every receptor here comes from an adult with an advanced solid tumor such as melanoma, head and neck, liver or kidney cancer. CDR3s include the opening cysteine and the closing phenylalanine or tryptophan. The order of the fields is clone size, V gene, J gene, D gene, CDR3 DNA, CDR3 protein. A D gene is named only where the DNA matches it firmly. A row's size may be missing; if present it is once, few, many or a size class.

NA,TRBV11-3,TRBJ1-1,NA,TGTGCCAGCAGCCTCCAGGGCAGATTGAACACTGAAGCTTTCTTT,CASSLQGRLNTEAFF
NA,TRBV7-2,TRBJ1-2,NA,TGTGCCAGCAGTAAGGACAGTTTGTTTGGCTACACCTTC,CASSKDSLFGYTF
NA,TRBV5-5,TRBJ1-1,TRBD1,TGTGCCAGCAGCTCCTCCGGGACAGTTACGAAAACTTTCTTT,CASSSSGTVTKTFF
NA,TRBV27,TRBJ1-5,NA,TGTGCCAGCAGTGGCGGGACGGTCCGGAAAAATCAGCCCCAGCATTTT,CASSGGTVRKNQPQHF
NA,TRBV29-1,TRBJ2-3,TRBD2,TGCAGCGTTGGAATTAGCGGGGGCACAGATACGCAGTATTTT,CSVGISGGTDTQYF
NA,TRBV6-4,TRBJ2-7,NA,TGTGCCAGCAGTGAAAGATCCGGGGCCGAGCAGTACTTC,CASSERSGAEQYF
NA,TRBV7-6,TRBJ1-5,TRBD1,TGTGCCAGCAGCCGGGGTGACAGGGTAGGGAATCAGCCCCAGCATTTT,CASSRGDRVGNQPQHF
NA,TRBV7-8,TRBJ2-5,NA,TGTGCCAGCAGCGGAGAACACGGTTCAGGGTTAGAGACCCAGTACTTC,CASSGEHGSGLETQYF
NA,TRBV18,TRBJ2-2,NA,TGTGCCAGCTCATGGGGCCGGAACACCGGGGAGCTGTTTTTT,CASSWGRNTGELFF
NA,TRBV5-4,TRBJ2-3,TRBD1,TGTGCCAGCAGCCATATTCAGGGGGCAGGGGATACGCAGTATTTT,CASSHIQGAGDTQYF
NA,TRBV7-9,TRBJ1-5,NA,TGTGCCAGCAGCCGAACCGAGAATCAGCCCCAGCATTTT,CASSRTENQPQHF
NA,TRBV7-6,TRBJ2-6,NA,TGTGCCAGCAGTCACCCCTCTGGGGCCAACGTCCTGACTTTC,CASSHPSGANVLTF
NA,TRBV11-3,TRBJ2-2,NA,TGTGCCAGCAGCTTACGGGATCCCGGGGAGCTGTTTTTT,CASSLRDPGELFF
NA,TRBV5-1,TRBJ1-2,NA,TGCGCCAGCAGCCCCACTCAGGGAGGGGGCTACACCTTC,CASSPTQGGGYTF
NA,TRBV7-6,TRBJ2-1,NA,TGTGCCAGCAGCCCCCCTTGGGGGGAAGAATCCTACAATGAGCAGTTCTTC,CASSPPWGEESYNEQFF
NA,TRBV7-9,TRBJ2-1,NA,TGTGCCAGCAGTCCGAGGGAGGGGGCGTACAATGAGCAGTTCTTC,CASSPREGAYNEQFF
NA,TRBV19,TRBJ2-3,TRBD1,TGTGCCAGTAACAGACAGGGAATAGGAGATACGCAGTATTTT,CASNRQGIGDTQYF
once,TRBV7-2,TRBJ2-7,TRBD2,TGTGCCAGCAGTATACTAGCGGGGGGTCTCTACGAGCAGTACTTC,CASSILAGGLYEQYF
NA,TRBV7-2,TRBJ1-2,TRBD1,TGTGCCAGCGGACAGGTGACATATGGCTACACCTTC,CASGQVTYGYTF
NA,TRBV18,TRBJ1-2,NA,TGTGCCAGCTCGCCCAGCGAAGGCGGGGTTGGACCCTACACCTTC,CASSPSEGGVGPYTF
NA,TRBV30,TRBJ2-2,TRBD2,TGTGCCTGGAGTCAGCTAGCGGGGGCTAGCGGGGAGCTGTTTTTT,CAWSQLAGASGELFF
NA,TRBV11-3,TRBJ2-7,NA,TGTGCCAGCAGCTCTCCAGGGAAACCCTACGAGCAGTACTTC,CASSSPGKPYEQYF
NA,TRBV4-2,TRBJ2-7,TRBD1,TGTGCCAGCAGCCCCCCCCTACAGGGGTTAAGCTCCTACGAGCAGTACTTC,CASSPPLQGLSSYEQYF
NA,TRBV21-1,TRBJ2-7,NA,TGTGCCAGCAGCAAAAAAGGGAGCGGGCGTTCTCCTAGGGAGCAGTACTTC,CASSKKGSGRSPREQYF
once,TRBV20-1,TRBJ1-1,NA,TGCAGTGCTAGTAGAAGAGCTTTCTTT,CSASRRAFF
NA,TRBV6-5,TRBJ2-7,NA,TGTGCCAGCAGTAGAGACAGGACCGGCGAGCAGTACTTC,CASSRDRTGEQYF